A single T cell receptor (beta chain) is shown here with its context. The CDR3 spans 15 residues. J was trimmed by 1 base and V by 5 bases; bases with no gene match: 7. CDR1 is SGHTA and CDR2 is FQGNSA in the germline V gene. Profiling relied on immunoSEQ multiplex PCR, and the TCRdb table lists in-frame clones only, not all of them. The data contain approximately 68,000 clones, roughly nine tenths of them singletons. This sample stems from a study of T cell changes during pregnancy in multiple sclerosis. The source is a female donor in good health, enrolled as a control in a pregnancy study. Sequenced material: peripheral blood, taken in the third trimester of pregnancy. V usage is TRBV7-2 and J usage is TRBJ1-1; 7 bases agree with TRBD1. CDR3: CASSTRQGWNTEAFF. As DNA, the CDR3 is TGTGCCAGCAGCACAAGACAGGGTTGGAACACTGAAGCTTTCTTT. The variable domain in full, completed from reference TRBV7-2 and TRBJ1-1, reads GAGVSQSPSNKVTEKGKDVELRCDPISGHTALYWYRQSLGQGLEFLIYFQGNSAPDKSGLPSDRFSAERTGGSVSTLTIQRTQQEDSAVYLCASSTRQGWNTEAFFGQGTRLTVV.